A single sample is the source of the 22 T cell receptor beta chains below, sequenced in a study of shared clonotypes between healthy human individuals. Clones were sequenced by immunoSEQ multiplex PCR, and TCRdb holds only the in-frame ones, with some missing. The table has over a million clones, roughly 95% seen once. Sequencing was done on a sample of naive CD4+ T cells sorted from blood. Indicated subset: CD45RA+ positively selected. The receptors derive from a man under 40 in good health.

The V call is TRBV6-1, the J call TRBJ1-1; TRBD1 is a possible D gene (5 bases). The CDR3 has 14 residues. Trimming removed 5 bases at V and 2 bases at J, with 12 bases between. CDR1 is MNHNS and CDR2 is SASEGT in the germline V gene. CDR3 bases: TGTGCCAGCAGTCCACTGACAGTAAACACTGAAGCTTTCTTT. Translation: CASSPLTVNTEAFF.

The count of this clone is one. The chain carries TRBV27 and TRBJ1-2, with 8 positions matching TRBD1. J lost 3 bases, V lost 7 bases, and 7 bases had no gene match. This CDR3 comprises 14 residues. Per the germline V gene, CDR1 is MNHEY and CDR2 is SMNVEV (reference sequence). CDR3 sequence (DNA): TGTGCCAGCACCTCGTTGACAGGGGACTATGGCTACACCTTC. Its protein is CASTSLTGDYGYTF.

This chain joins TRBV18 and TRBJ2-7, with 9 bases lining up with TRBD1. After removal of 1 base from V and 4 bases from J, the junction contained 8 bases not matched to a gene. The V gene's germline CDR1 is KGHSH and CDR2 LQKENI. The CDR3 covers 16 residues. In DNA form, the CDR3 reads TGTGCCAGCTCACCACTCGGGGGACAGGGTTTTTACGAGCAGTACTTC. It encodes CASSPLGGQGFYEQYF.

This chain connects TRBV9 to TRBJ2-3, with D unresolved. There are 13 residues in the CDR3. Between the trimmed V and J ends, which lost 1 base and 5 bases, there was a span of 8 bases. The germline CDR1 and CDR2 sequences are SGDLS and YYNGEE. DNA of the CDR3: TGTGCCAGCAGCGTAATAGGTCGAGATACGCAGTATTTT. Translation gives CASSVIGRDTQYF.

The CDR3 nucleotides are TGTGCCAGCAGTTTATGGGTCAGGCCGGAGAATGGCTACACCTTC. As protein: CASSLWVRPENGYTF. V usage is TRBV28 and J usage is TRBJ1-2; no clear D gene. The V gene lost 0 bases and the J gene lost 6 bases, with 14 bases spanning the gap. The CDR3 contains 15 residues. Germline CDR1 MDHEN, CDR2 SYDVKM.

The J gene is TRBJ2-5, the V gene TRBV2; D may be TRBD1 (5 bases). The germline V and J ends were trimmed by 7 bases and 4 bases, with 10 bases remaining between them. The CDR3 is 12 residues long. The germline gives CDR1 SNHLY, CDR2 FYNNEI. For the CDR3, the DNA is TGTGCCAGCACCAGGGTCCCAGAGACCCAGTACTTC. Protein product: CASTRVPETQYF.

The CDR3 nucleotides are TGTGCCAGCAGCTTCGGCCAGATCGGGGTGAACACTGAAGCTTTCTTT. It is translated as CASSFGQIGVNTEAFF. The chain joins TRBV7-8 to TRBJ1-1, with D unclear. This CDR3 contains 16 residues. Trimming shortened V by 3 bases and J by 0 bases, and 14 bases separated the two germline ends. Germline CDR1 and CDR2: SGHVS and FQNEAQ.

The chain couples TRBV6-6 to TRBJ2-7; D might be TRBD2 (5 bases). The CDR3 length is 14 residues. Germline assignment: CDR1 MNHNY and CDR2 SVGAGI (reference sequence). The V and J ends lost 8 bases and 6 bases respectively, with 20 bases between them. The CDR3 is CASSGLFSVPEQYF. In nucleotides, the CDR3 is TGTGCCAGCTCGGGGTTGTTTTCGGTCCCCGAGCAGTACTTC.

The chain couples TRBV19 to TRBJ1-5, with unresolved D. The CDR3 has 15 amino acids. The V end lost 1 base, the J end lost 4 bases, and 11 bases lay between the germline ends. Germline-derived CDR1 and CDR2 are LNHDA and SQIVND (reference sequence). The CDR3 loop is CASSIVGVGNQPQHF. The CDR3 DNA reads TGTGCCAGTAGTATAGTCGGGGTGGGGAATCAGCCCCAGCATTTT.

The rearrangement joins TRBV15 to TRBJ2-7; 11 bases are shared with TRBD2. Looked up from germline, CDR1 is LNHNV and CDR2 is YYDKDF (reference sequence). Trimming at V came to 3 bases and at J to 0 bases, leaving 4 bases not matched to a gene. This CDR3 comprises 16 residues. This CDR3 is CATSRSGTSGSYEQYF. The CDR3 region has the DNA TGTGCCACCAGCAGGTCCGGGACTAGCGGCTCCTACGAGCAGTACTTC.

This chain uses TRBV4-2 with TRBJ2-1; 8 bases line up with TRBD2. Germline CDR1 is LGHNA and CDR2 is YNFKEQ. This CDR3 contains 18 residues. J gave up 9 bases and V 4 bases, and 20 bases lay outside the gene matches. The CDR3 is CASSRQIQSGSRLAEQFF. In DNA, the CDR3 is TGTGCCAGCAGCCGCCAGATTCAGAGCGGGAGCAGGCTGGCTGAGCAGTTCTTC.

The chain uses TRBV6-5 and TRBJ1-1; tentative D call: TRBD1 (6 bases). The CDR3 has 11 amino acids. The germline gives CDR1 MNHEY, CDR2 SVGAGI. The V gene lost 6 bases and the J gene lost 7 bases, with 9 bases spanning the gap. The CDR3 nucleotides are TGTGCCAGCAGAGGCAGGGGTGAAGCTTTCTTT. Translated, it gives CASRGRGEAFF.

The CDR3: CATSRNRGLAGGNEQFF. CDR3 sequence (DNA): TGTGCCACCAGCAGAAACCGAGGACTAGCGGGAGGCAATGAGCAGTTCTTC. The J gene is TRBJ2-1, the V gene TRBV15; 14 bases agree with TRBD2. Trimming at V came to 2 bases and at J to 6 bases, leaving 6 bases not matched to a gene. Germline loops: CDR1 LNHNV, CDR2 YYDKDF (reference sequence). The CDR3 is made up of 17 amino acids.

The CDR3 sequence is CASSFTGLAGGPDTQYF. The CDR3 region has the DNA TGCGCCAGCAGCTTCACCGGACTAGCGGGAGGGCCAGATACGCAGTATTTT. The J gene is TRBJ2-3, the V gene TRBV5-1, with 15 bases lining up with TRBD2. With V trimmed by 2 bases and J by 4 bases, 5 bases remained unmatched. Per germline, CDR1 SGHRS and CDR2 YFSETQ. This CDR3 has 17 residues.

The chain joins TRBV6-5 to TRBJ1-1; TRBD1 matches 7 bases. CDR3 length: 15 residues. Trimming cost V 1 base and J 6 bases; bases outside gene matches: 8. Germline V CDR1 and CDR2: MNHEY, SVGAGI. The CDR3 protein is CASSYLPTGSAEAFF. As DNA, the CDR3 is TGTGCCAGCAGTTACTTACCGACAGGGTCCGCTGAAGCTTTCTTT.

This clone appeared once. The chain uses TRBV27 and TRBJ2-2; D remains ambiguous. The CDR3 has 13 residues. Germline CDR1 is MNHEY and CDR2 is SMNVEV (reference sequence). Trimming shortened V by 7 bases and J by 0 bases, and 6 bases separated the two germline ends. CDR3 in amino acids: CASTDANTGELFF. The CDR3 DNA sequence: TGTGCCAGCACCGACGCGAACACCGGGGAGCTGTTTTTT.

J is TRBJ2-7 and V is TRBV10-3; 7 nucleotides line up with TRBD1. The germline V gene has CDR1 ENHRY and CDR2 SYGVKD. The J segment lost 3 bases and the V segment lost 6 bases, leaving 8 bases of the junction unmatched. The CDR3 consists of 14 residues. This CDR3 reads CAISRQGFGYEQYF. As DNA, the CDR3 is TGTGCCATCAGCCGACAGGGTTTTGGCTACGAGCAGTACTTC.

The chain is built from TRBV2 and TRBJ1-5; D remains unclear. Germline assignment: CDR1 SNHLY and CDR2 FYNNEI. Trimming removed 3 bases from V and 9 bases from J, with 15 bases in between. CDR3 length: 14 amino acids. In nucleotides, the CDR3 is TGTGCCAGCAGTGACAATCCCCTTGGTCGGCCCCAGCATTTT. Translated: CASSDNPLGRPQHF.

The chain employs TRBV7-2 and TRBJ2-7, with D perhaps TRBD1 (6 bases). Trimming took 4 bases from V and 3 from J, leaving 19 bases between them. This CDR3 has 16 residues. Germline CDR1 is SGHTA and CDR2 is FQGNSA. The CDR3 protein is CASSYLQGSGYYEQYF. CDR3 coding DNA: TGTGCCAGCAGCTACTTACAGGGTTCCGGATACTACGAGCAGTACTTC.

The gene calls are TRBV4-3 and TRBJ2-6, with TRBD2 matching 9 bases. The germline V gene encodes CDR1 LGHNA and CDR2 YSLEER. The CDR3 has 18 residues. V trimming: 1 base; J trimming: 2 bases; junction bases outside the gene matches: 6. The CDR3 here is CASSQGTSERTGANVLTF. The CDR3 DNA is TGCGCCAGCAGCCAAGGGACTAGCGAAAGGACTGGGGCCAACGTCCTGACTTTC.

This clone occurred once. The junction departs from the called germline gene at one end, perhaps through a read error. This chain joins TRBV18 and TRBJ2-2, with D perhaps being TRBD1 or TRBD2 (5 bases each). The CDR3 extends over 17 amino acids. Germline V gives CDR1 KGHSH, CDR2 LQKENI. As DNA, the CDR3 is TGTGCCAGCTCACCAAACTTAGTGGGGCTGGGGACCGGAGAGCTGTTTTTT. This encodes CASSPNLVGLGTGELFF.

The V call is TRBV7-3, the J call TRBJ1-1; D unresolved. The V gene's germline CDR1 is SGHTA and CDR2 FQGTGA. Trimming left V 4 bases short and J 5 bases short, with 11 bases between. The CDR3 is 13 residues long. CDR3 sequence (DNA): TGTGCCAGCAGCTCCATGACCGGGACTGAAGCTTTCTTT. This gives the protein CASSSMTGTEAFF.